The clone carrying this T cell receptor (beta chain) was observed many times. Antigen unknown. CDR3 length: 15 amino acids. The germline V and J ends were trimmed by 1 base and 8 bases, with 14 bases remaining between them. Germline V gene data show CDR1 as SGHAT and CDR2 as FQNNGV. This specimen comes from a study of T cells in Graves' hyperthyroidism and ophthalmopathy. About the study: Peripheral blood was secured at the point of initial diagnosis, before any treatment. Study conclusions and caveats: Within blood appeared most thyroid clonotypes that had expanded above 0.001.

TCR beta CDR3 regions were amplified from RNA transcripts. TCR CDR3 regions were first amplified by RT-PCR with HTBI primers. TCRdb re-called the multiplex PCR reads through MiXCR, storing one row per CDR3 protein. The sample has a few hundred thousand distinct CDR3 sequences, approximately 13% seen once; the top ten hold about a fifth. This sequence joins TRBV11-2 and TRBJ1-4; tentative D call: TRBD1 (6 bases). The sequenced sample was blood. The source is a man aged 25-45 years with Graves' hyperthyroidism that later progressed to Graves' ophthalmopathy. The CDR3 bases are TGTGCCAGCAGCTTAGTGGGGGCTATGGGGGAAAAACTGTTTTTT. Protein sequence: CASSLVGAMGEKLFF.